The sequence of this T cell receptor beta chain was determined in a study of T cells after yellow fever vaccination. Study-level information: Any fraction with a low cell number was prepared using SMART-Seq v4 Ultra Low Input.

About this clonotype: Antigen specificity is unknown.

TCRdb re-analysed the 5' RACE reads in MiXCR, keeping a single row per CDR3 protein. Among under 550,000 distinct CDR3 sequences listed, just over 20% were seen once. Study-wide findings and caveats: Most clones from primary vaccination were detected again post-booster (around 95% CD4, about 85% CD8).

The sample consisted of PBMCs, taken about 21 days after the first yellow fever vaccination. This clonotype was sampled from a young man who received the YFV17D yellow fever vaccine.

Written as DNA, the CDR3 is TGTGCCACTGCTTCTGGTACAGTGGTAGATACGCAGTATTTT. Its translation: CATASGTVVDTQYF. The V gene is TRBV24-1, the J gene TRBJ2-3; no reliable D call. CDR3 length: 14 residues. Germline CDR1 reads KGHDR; CDR2 reads SFDVKD. V was pared by 10 bases and J by 5 bases, with 18 bases between.